This T cell receptor beta chain was recovered during a study of shared clonotypes between healthy human individuals. TCRdb's copy holds only in-frame clones and misses some; the assay was immunoSEQ multiplex PCR. The sample holds millions of clones, 85% to 95% seen once. Concerning this clone: What it binds is unknown.

CD45RO-negative, CCR7-selected cells formed the naive CD8 fraction, which excluded terminally differentiated effector memory CD45RA+ cells. From germline, CDR1 is MGHRA and CDR2 YSYEKL. The CDR3 is 14 residues long. The junction had 7 bases not matched to a gene; V was cut back by 5 bases and J by 6 bases. Overall study findings and caveats: Naive subsets tended to show greater estimated richness than memory subsets. It was observed that about 5% of naive CD4 clonotypes were shared across several donors. Rarefaction analysis demonstrated incomplete sorted-subset sequencing notwithstanding large depth.

This clonotype was sampled from a man younger than 30 in good health. The rearrangement uses TRBV4-1 and TRBJ2-3; the match to TRBD1 covers 8 bases. Source material: naive CD8+ T cells sorted from blood. CDR3 in amino acids: CASSSRDRWDTQYF. Here the CDR3 DNA reads TGCGCCAGCAGCTCCCGGGACAGGTGGGATACGCAGTATTTT.